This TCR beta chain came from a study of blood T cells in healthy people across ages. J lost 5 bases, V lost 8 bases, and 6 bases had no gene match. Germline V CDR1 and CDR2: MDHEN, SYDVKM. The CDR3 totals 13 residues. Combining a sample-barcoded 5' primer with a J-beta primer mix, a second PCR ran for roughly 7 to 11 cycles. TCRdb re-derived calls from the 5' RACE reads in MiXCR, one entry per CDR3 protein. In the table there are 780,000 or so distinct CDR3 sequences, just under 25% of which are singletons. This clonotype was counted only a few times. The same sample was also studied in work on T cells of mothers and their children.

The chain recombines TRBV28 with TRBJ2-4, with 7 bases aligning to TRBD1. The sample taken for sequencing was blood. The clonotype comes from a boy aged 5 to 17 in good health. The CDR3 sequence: CASGTTGQNIQYF. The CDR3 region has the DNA TGTGCCAGCGGGACGACAGGGCAAAACATTCAGTACTTC.